The sequence of this T cell receptor (beta chain) was determined in a study of shared clonotypes between healthy human individuals. Overall study findings and caveats: For naive CD4 cells, 4% to 6% of clonotypes were shared across a handful of donors.

This CDR3 spans 16 amino acids. Per germline, CDR1 SGHRS and CDR2 YFSETQ. Trimming stripped 0 bases from V and 2 bases from J, with 15 bases between. TCRdb's copy holds only in-frame clones and misses some; the assay was immunoSEQ multiplex PCR. The sample holds about 2.2 million clones, 90% to 95% seen once. Concerning this clone: Its antigen is currently unknown.

Naive CD8 cells lacked CD45RO, underwent positive selection for CCR7 and left out terminally differentiated effector memory CD45RA+ cells. The rearrangement uses TRBV5-1 and TRBJ2-7; the D gene could be TRBD1 or TRBD2 (5 bases each). The TCR originated in a man aged 18 to 35 in good health. Some clones in this sample may be carry-over from other donors' samples. Sequences were obtained from naive CD8+ T cells from PBMCs. In nucleotides, the CDR3 is TGCGCCAGCAGCTTGGCAGGCCGGGACGGGCCCTACGAGCAGTACTTC. Its translation is CASSLAGRDGPYEQYF.